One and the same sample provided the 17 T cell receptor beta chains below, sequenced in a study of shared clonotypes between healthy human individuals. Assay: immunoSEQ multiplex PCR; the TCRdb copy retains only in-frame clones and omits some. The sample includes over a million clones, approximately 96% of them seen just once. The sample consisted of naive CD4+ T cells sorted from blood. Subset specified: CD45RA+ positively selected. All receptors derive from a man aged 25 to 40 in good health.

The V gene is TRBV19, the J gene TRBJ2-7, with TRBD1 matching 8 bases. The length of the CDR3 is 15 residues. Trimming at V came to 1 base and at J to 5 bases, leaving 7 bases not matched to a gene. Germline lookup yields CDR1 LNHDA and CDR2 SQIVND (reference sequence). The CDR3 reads CASSIAMDRVHEQYF. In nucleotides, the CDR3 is TGTGCCAGTAGTATAGCCATGGACAGGGTCCACGAGCAGTACTTC.

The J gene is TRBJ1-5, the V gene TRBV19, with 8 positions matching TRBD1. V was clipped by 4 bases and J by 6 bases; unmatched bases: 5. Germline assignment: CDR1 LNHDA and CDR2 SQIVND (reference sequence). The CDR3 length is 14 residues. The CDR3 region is CASSSGTGFQPQHF. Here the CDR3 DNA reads TGTGCCAGTAGTAGTGGGACAGGTTTTCAGCCCCAGCATTTT.

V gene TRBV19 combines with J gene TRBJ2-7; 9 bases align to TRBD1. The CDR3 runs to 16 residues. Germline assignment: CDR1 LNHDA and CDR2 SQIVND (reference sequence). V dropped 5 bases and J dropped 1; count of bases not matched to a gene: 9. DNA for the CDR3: TGTGCCAGTAGTTCACTCCCGGGACAGGGTTCCTACGAGCAGTACTTC. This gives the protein CASSSLPGQGSYEQYF.

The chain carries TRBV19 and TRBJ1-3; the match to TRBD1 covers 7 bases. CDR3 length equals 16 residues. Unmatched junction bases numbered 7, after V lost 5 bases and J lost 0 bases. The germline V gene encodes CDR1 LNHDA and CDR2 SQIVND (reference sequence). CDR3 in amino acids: CASSLDRVTSGNTIYF. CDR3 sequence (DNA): TGTGCCAGTAGTCTCGACAGGGTGACCTCTGGAAACACCATATATTTT.

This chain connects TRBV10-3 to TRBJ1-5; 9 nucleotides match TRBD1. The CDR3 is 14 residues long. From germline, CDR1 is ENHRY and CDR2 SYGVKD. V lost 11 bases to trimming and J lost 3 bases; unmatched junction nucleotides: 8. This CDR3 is CASRGDRDNQPQHF. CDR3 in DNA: TGTGCCTCCCGGGGGGACAGGGACAATCAGCCCCAGCATTTT.

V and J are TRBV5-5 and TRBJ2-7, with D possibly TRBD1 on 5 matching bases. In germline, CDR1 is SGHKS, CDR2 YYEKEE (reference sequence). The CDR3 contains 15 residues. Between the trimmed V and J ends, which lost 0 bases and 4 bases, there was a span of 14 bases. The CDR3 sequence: CASSLVPRDQYEQYF. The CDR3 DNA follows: TGTGCCAGCAGCTTGGTTCCCAGGGATCAATACGAGCAGTACTTC. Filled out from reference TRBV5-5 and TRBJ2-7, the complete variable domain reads DAGVTQSPTHLIKTRGQQVTLRCSPISGHKSVSWYQQVLGQGPQFIFQYYEKEERGRGNFPDRFSARQFPNYSSELNVNALLLGDSALYLCASSLVPRDQYEQYFGPGTRLTVT.

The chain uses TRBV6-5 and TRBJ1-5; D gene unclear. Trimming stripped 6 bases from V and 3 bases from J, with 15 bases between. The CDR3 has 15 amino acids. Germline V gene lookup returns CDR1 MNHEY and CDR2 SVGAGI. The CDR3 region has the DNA TGTGCCAGCAGGGTGTGGATTCTCGACAATCAGCCCCAGCATTTT. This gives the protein CASRVWILDNQPQHF.

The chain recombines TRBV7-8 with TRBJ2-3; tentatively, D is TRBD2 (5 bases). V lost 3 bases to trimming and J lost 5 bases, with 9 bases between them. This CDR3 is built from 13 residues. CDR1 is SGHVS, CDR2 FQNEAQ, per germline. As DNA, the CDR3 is TGTGCCAGCAGCTTCCTGGCGGGAGATACGCAGTATTTT. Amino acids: CASSFLAGDTQYF.

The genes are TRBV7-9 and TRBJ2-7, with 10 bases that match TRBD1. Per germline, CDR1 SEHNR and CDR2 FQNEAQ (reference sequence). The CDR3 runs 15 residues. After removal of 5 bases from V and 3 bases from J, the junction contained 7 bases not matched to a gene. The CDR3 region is CASSPPGQGLYEQYF. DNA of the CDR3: TGTGCCAGCAGCCCTCCGGGACAGGGGCTCTACGAGCAGTACTTC.

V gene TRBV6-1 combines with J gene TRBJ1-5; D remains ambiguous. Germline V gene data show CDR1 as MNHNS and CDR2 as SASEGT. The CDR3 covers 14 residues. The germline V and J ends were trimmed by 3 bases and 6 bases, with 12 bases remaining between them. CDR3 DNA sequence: TGTGCCAGCAGTGACTATCATACAGTTCAGCCCCAGCATTTT. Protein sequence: CASSDYHTVQPQHF.

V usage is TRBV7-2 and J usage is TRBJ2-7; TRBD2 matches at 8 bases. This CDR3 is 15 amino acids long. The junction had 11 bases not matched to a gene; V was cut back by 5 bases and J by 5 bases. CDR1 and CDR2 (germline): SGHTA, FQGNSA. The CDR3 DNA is TGTGCCAGCAGCACCCGGGAGGGGCCATCCCACGAGCAGTACTTC. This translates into CASSTREGPSHEQYF.

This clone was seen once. CDR3 coding DNA: TGTGCCAGCAGCCGTAACAGGGGGCGGGTGGGGGTTTACAATGAGCAGTTCTTC. Its protein is CASSRNRGRVGVYNEQFF. The chain carries TRBV7-2 and TRBJ2-1; TRBD1 aligns across 9 bases. The CDR3 is 18 amino acids. The germline V gene has CDR1 SGHTA and CDR2 FQGNSA. The J segment lost 4 bases and the V segment lost 5 bases, leaving 15 bases of the junction unmatched.

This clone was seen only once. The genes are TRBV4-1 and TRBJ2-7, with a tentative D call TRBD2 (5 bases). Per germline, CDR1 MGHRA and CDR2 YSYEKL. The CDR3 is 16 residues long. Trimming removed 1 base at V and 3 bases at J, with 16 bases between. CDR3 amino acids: CASSQVWTRALYEQYF. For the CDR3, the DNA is TGCGCCAGCAGCCAAGTATGGACGAGGGCACTCTACGAGCAGTACTTC.

CDR3 sequence: CASSEFEGGLPYNEQFF. In DNA form, the CDR3 reads TGTGCCAGCAGTGAATTTGAGGGAGGGCTCCCCTACAATGAGCAGTTCTTC. This chain joins TRBV2 and TRBJ2-1; the match to TRBD2 covers 7 bases. The length of the CDR3 is 17 residues. Trimming took 2 bases from V and 2 from J; bases not matched to a gene: 9. CDR1 SNHLY and CDR2 FYNNEI come from the germline V gene.

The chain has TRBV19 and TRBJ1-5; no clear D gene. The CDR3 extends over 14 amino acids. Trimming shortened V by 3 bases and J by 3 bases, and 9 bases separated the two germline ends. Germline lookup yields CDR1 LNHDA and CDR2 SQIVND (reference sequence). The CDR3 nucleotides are TGTGCCAGTAGTATCGGGAGACTCAATCAGCCCCAGCATTTT. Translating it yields CASSIGRLNQPQHF. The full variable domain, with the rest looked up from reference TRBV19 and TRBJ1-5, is DGGITQSPKYLFRKEGQNVTLSCEQNLNHDAMYWYRQDPGQGLRLIYYSQIVNDFQKGDIAEGYSVSREKKESFPLTVTSAQKNPTAFYLCASSIGRLNQPQHFGDGTRLSIL.

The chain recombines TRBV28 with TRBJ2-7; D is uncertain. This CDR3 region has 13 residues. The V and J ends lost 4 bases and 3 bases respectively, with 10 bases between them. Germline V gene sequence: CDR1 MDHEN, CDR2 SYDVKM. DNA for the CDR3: TGTGCCAGCAGTTCGTCCCCCTACTACGAGCAGTACTTC. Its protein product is CASSSSPYYEQYF.

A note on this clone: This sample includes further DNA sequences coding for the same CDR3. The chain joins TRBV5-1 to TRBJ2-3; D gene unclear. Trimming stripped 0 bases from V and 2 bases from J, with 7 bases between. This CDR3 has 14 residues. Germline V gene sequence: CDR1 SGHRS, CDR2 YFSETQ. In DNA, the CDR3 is TGCGCCAGCAGCTTGGTACGTTTCACAGATACGCAGTATTTT. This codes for CASSLVRFTDTQYF.